Listed below are T cell receptor beta chains from one sample, sequenced in a study of shared clonotypes between healthy human individuals. TCRdb's copy holds only in-frame clones and misses some; the assay was immunoSEQ multiplex PCR. This sample has around 2,000,000 clones, with over 85% found just once. Sequenced: naive CD8+ T cells sorted from blood. Receptor source: a man aged 18 to 35 in good health. The CDR3 runs from the conserved cysteine through the conserved F or W. Fields, in order: D gene, V gene, clone size, J gene, CDR3 protein, CDR3 DNA. D genes are given only for firm matches. The listing skips clone size in some rows; elsewhere it reads once, few, many or a size class.

NA	TRBV7-9	once	TRBJ1-2	CASSPGTQGPYGYTF	TGTGCCAGCAGCCCGGGAACGCAGGGGCCGTATGGCTACACCTTC
TRBD2	TRBV7-2	NA	TRBJ2-7	CASSPSGGVAEQYF	TGTGCCAGCAGCCCAAGCGGGGGTGTTGCCGAGCAGTACTTC
TRBD1	TRBV7-9	NA	TRBJ1-1	CASSSYRGRGRTEAFF	TGTGCCAGCAGCTCGTACAGGGGTAGGGGCCGCACTGAAGCTTTCTTT
NA	TRBV27	NA	TRBJ2-1	CASSLGSGNEQFF	TGTGCCAGCAGTTTGGGCAGCGGCAATGAGCAGTTCTTC
TRBD2	TRBV10-2	once	TRBJ2-7	CASSELGLAGGREQYF	TGCGCCAGCAGTGAGCTGGGACTAGCGGGGGGGCGCGAGCAGTACTTC
NA	TRBV30	NA	TRBJ2-2	CAWSIRGTGELFF	TGTGCCTGGAGTATTAGGGGAACCGGGGAGCTGTTTTTT
NA	TRBV7-8	NA	TRBJ2-6	CASRAGVSGANVLTF	TGTGCCAGTAGGGCAGGAGTCTCTGGGGCCAACGTCCTGACTTTC
TRBD2	TRBV27	NA	TRBJ2-7	CASSLTLAGDYEQYF	TGTGCCAGCAGTTTAACACTAGCGGGGGACTACGAGCAGTACTTC
NA	TRBV30	many	TRBJ1-5	CAWSFLTNQPQHF	TGTGCCTGGAGTTTTCTGACTAATCAGCCCCAGCATTTT
TRBD1	TRBV6-1	NA	TRBJ2-7	CASSFPGTGWYEQYF	TGTGCCAGCAGTTTCCCCGGGACAGGGTGGTACGAGCAGTACTTC
NA	TRBV28	NA	TRBJ2-1	CASSLRIARDNEQFF	TGTGCCAGCAGTTTAAGAATAGCGAGAGACAATGAGCAGTTCTTC
TRBD2	TRBV4-2	NA	TRBJ2-7	CASSQGLAGSYEQYF	TGTGCCAGCAGCCAAGGTCTAGCGGGGTCCTACGAGCAGTACTTC
TRBD1	TRBV5-4	once	TRBJ1-1	CASSPDRMNTEAFF	TGTGCCAGCAGCCCGGACAGGATGAACACTGAAGCTTTCTTT
NA	TRBV18	NA	TRBJ2-2	CASSFRGTDNTGELFF	TGTGCCAGCTCGTTCCGGGGGACGGACAACACCGGGGAGCTGTTTTTT
NA	TRBV6-5	NA	TRBJ2-5	CASSYSVRETQYF	TGTGCCAGCAGTTACTCCGTCCGAGAGACCCAGTACTTC